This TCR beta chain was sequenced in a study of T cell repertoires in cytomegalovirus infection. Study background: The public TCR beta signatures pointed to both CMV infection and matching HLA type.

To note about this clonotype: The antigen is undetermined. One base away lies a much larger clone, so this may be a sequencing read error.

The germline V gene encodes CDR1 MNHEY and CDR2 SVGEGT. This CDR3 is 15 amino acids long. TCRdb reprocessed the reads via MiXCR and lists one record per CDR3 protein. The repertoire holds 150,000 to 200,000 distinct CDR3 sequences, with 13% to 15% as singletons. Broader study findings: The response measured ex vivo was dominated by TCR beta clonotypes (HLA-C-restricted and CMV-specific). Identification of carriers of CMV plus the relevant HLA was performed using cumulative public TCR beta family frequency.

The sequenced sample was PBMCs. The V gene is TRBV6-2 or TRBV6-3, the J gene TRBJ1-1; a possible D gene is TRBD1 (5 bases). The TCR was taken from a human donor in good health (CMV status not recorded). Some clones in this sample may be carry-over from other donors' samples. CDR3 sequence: CANSYSTALNTEAFF. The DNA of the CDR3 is TGTGCCAACAGTTACTCGACAGCATTGAACACTGAAGCTTTCTTT.